One sample yielded the 15 T cell receptor beta chains listed below, sequenced in a study of T-cell reconstitution after alpha-beta-depleted transplantation in children. Molecular barcoding with unique molecular identifiers was used for the TCRbeta library. TCRdb reanalysed the PCR reads using MiXCR and keeps one entry per CDR3 protein. Of fewer than 120,000 distinct CDR3 sequences in the sample, under 13% were seen once. The material sequenced was PBMCs from the stem cell graft donor, taken from the stem cell graft. The receptors stem from a human donor who donated a stem cell graft to a child with acute lymphoblastic leukemia.

To note about this clonotype: A much larger clone lies one base from this, so it may be a read error. The chain has TRBV20-1 and TRBJ2-3; 9 bases agree with TRBD1. Per germline, CDR1 DFQATT and CDR2 SNEGSKA (reference sequence). The CDR3 has 17 residues. The CDR3 nucleotides read TGCTGTGTTATTCCCCTCGGGACAGGGTTTTTCACAGATACGCAGTATTTT. It codes for CCVIPLGTGFFTDTQYF.

This clonotype was seen repeatedly, ten times or more. This chain joins TRBV12-3 or TRBV12-4 and TRBJ1-2; 9 bases line up with TRBD1. CDR3 length: 12 residues. Losses at the gene ends were 4 bases for V and 10 bases for J; bases not matched to a gene: 4. This chain's CDR3 is CASSSTGGTYTF. The CDR3 nucleotides are TGTGCCAGCAGTTCGACAGGGGGAACCTACACCTTC.

This clonotype was counted ten times or more. A junction end diverges from the germline sequence, so it may reflect a read error. The chain uses TRBV29-1 and TRBJ2-6, with a tentative D call TRBD1 (6 bases). CDR1 is SQVTM, CDR2 ANQGSEA, per germline. The CDR3 contains 14 residues. The CDR3 nucleotides are TGCAGCGTGGAAGGGGGCTCTGGGGCCAACGTCCTGACTTTC. The encoded protein is CSVEGGSGANVLTF. The whole variable domain, filled in from reference TRBV29-1 and TRBJ2-6, reads SAVISQKPSRDICQRGTSLTIQCQVDSQVTMMFWYRQQPGQSLTLIATANQGSEATYESGFVIDKFPISRPNLTFSTLTVSNMSPEDSSIYLCSVEGGSGANVLTFGAGSRLTVL.

This clonotype occurred many times. The chain carries TRBV20-1 and TRBJ2-3; tentatively, D is TRBD1 (6 bases). The V end lost 2 bases, the J end lost 3 bases, and 18 bases lay between the germline ends. Germline loops: CDR1 DFQATT, CDR2 SNEGSKA (reference sequence). There are 16 residues in the CDR3. The chain's CDR3 is CSARYAGAGETDTQYF. Written as DNA, the CDR3 is TGCAGTGCTAGATACGCGGGCGCAGGGGAAACAGATACGCAGTATTTT.

This clonotype was detected ten times or more. This chain uses TRBV6-2 or TRBV6-3 with TRBJ2-3; tentatively, D is TRBD1 (6 bases). Germline loops: CDR1 MNHEY, CDR2 SVGEGT. The CDR3 runs to 15 residues. The V and J ends lost 5 bases and 6 bases respectively, with 18 bases between them. CDR3 nucleotides: TGTGCCAGCAGTCGCCCCACAGGGTTGCTGGATACGCAGTATTTT. Its translation: CASSRPTGLLDTQYF.

This clonotype was found a few times. CDR3 sequence: CDLSYIGDTEAFF. The CDR3 nucleotides read TGTGACCTTTCCTATATAGGAGACACTGAAGCTTTCTTT. V usage is TRBV7-3 and J usage is TRBJ1-1; D remains ambiguous. Per the germline V gene, CDR1 is SGHTA and CDR2 is FQGTGA. The CDR3 is 13 amino acids.

The chain recombines TRBV5-1 with TRBJ2-7, with unresolved D. V was clipped by 0 bases and J by 7 bases, with 5 bases between them. The germline V gene encodes CDR1 SGHRS and CDR2 YFSETQ. The CDR3 has 11 amino acids. The CDR3: CASSLGIEQYF. The CDR3 DNA reads TGCGCCAGCAGCTTGGGGATTGAGCAGTACTTC. The variable domain in full, completed from reference TRBV5-1 and TRBJ2-7, reads KAGVTQTPRYLIKTRGQQVTLSCSPISGHRSVSWYQQTPGQGLQFLFEYFSETQRNKGNFPGRFSGRQFSNSRSEMNVSTLELGDSALYLCASSLGIEQYFGPGTRLTVT.

The table lists this clonotype with many counts. This chain joins TRBV5-1 and TRBJ2-7; TRBD1 might be the D (6 bases). The germline CDR1 and CDR2 sequences are SGHRS and YFSETQ. The ends were cut back, 7 bases at V and 0 bases at J, with 11 bases in the middle. This CDR3 contains 13 residues. CDR3 coding DNA: TGCGCCAGCGGAGTGGGGGCCTCCTACGAGCAGTACTTC. Its protein is CASGVGASYEQYF.

This clonotype was seen many times. V is TRBV7-2 and J is TRBJ1-2; D gene uncertain. Germline lookup yields CDR1 SGHTA and CDR2 FQGNSA. The CDR3 totals 15 residues. Trimming stripped 5 bases from V and 3 bases from J, with 16 bases between. The CDR3 here is CASSLGPGKDYGYTF. The CDR3 DNA sequence: TGTGCCAGCAGCCTAGGGCCGGGGAAGGACTATGGCTACACCTTC. The variable domain in full, with the rest retrieved from reference TRBV7-2 and TRBJ1-2, is GAGVSQSPSNKVTEKGKDVELRCDPISGHTALYWYRQSLGQGLEFLIYFQGNSAPDKSGLPSDRFSAERTGGSVSTLTIQRTQQEDSAVYLCASSLGPGKDYGYTFGSGTRLTVV.

The chain recombines TRBV19 with TRBJ1-1; unclear D gene. Trimming cost V 11 bases and J 6 bases, with 16 bases left between them. The CDR3 loop spans 12 amino acids. The V gene's germline CDR1 is LNHDA and CDR2 SQIVND (reference sequence). The CDR3 nucleotides are TGTGCCTCGTACTCGGGCAGGTCTGAAGCTTTCTTT. This codes for CASYSGRSEAFF.

This clonotype occurred many times. V usage is TRBV29-1 and J usage is TRBJ2-1, with D uncertain. The germline gives CDR1 SQVTM, CDR2 ANQGSEA. Trimming stripped 0 bases from V and 9 bases from J, with 12 bases between. The CDR3 length is 13 residues. CDR3: CSVEDSSFSEQFF. For the CDR3, the DNA is TGCAGCGTTGAAGATAGTAGTTTCTCTGAGCAGTTCTTC.

The CDR3 is CASSQYQLNTEAFF. The CDR3 bases are TGTGCCAGCAGCCAATACCAACTGAACACTGAAGCTTTCTTT. The V gene is TRBV3-1, the J gene TRBJ1-1; no definite D call. There are 14 residues in the CDR3. Germline loops: CDR1 LGHDT, CDR2 YNNKEL (reference sequence). Trimming took off 2 bases at V and 0 bases at J, with 7 bases between the two ends.

This clonotype was recorded many times. The rearrangement joins TRBV18 to TRBJ2-3, with no clear D. Trimming shortened V by 0 bases and J by 4 bases, and 8 bases separated the two germline ends. CDR1 is KGHSH and CDR2 is LQKENI in the germline V gene. The length of the CDR3 is 14 residues. CDR3 DNA: TGTGCCAGCTCACCACCGTTGGTGGCAGATACGCAGTATTTT. Translating it yields CASSPPLVADTQYF.

In regard to this clonotype: One base away lies a much larger clone, so this may be a sequencing read error. The chain has TRBV7-2 and TRBJ1-5; D unresolved. CDR1 is SGHTA, CDR2 FQGNSA, per germline. The CDR3 runs 15 residues. CDR3 nucleotide sequence: TGTGCCAACAGCGTTTGGATGGATAGCAATCAGCCCCAGCATTTT. This codes for CANSVWMDSNQPQHF. The full variable domain, completed using reference TRBV7-2 and TRBJ1-5, is GAGVSQSPSNKVTEKGKDVELRCDPISGHTALYWYRQSLGQGLEFLIYFQGNSAPDKSGLPSDRFSAERTGGSVSTLTIQRTQQEDSAVYLCANSVWMDSNQPQHFGDGTRLSIL.

This clonotype has a count of ten or more. This chain links TRBV18 with TRBJ2-3; D ambiguous. The V end lost 1 base, the J end lost 2 bases, and 16 bases lay between the germline ends. CDR1 is KGHSH and CDR2 is LQKENI in the germline V gene. The CDR3 spans 17 residues. CDR3 sequence reads: CASSPLGTTTNTDTQYF. Here the CDR3 DNA reads TGTGCCAGCTCACCACTGGGCACTACCACTAACACAGATACGCAGTATTTT.